The rows below give T cell receptor beta chains drawn from one sample of a study of pediatric ulcerative colitis. Sequenced by immunoSEQ multiplex PCR; TCRdb stores in-frame clones only, minus some. Of 44,000 or so clones in the sample, 78% were seen once. The source material was gut tissue. These receptors came from a girl between 10 and 17 years old with moderate ulcerative colitis. Each CDR3 is given with its conserved first and last residue. Fields, in order: D gene, V gene, J gene, clone size, CDR3 protein, CDR3 DNA. D genes are given only for firm matches. Some rows mark clone size as missing; the rest say once, few, many or name a class of expanded clone.

NA	TRBV21-1	TRBJ2-7	NA	CASSPRPLGGAYEQYF	TGTGCCAGCAGCCCCAGGCCTTTGGGGGGGGCCTACGAGCAGTACTTC
NA	TRBV10-3	TRBJ1-1	NA	CAITSELNTEAFF	TGTGCCATCACCTCGGAGTTGAACACTGAAGCTTTCTTT
TRBD1	TRBV6-6	TRBJ1-3	few	CASSPPGQTRNTIYF	TGTGCCAGCAGTCCCCCGGGACAGACAAGAAACACCATATATTTT
TRBD1	TRBV19	TRBJ2-4	NA	CASSEAGGHPTKNIQYF	TGTGCCAGTAGTGAAGCAGGGGGACACCCTACCAAAAACATTCAGTACTTC
NA	TRBV7-3	TRBJ2-2	NA	CASRHRVNTGELFF	TGTGCCAGCAGACACAGGGTGAACACCGGGGAGCTGTTTTTT
NA	TRBV19	TRBJ2-2	NA	CASRDAGRYYTGELFF	TGTGCCAGTAGGGACGCGGGCCGATATTACACCGGGGAGCTGTTTTTT
TRBD2	TRBV6-5	TRBJ2-4	NA	CASSLAGGTNIQYF	TGTGCCAGCAGTCTAGCGGGAGGGACGAACATTCAGTACTTC
NA	TRBV29-1	TRBJ1-2	NA	CSGLQGDGYTF	TGCAGCGGCCTACAGGGAGATGGCTACACCTTC
NA	TRBV5-6	TRBJ2-7	NA	CASSSYLRYSYEQYF	TGTGCCAGCAGCTCATACCTCAGGTATTCCTACGAGCAGTACTTC
NA	TRBV27	TRBJ2-2	NA	CASSPHPREAGELFF	TGTGCCAGCAGTCCCCACCCGAGGGAAGCCGGGGAGCTGTTTTTT
NA	TRBV9	TRBJ2-1	NA	CASSVDNLEYNEQFF	TGTGCCAGCAGCGTTGACAATCTAGAGTACAATGAGCAGTTCTTC
TRBD1	TRBV27	TRBJ1-2	NA	CASSLSWGGGTAYGYTF	TGTGCCAGCAGTTTATCTTGGGGCGGGGGGACAGCCTATGGCTACACCTTC
NA	TRBV5-1	TRBJ1-1	NA	CASSLEQGRGTEAFF	TGCGCCAGCAGCTTGGAACAGGGCCGAGGCACTGAAGCTTTCTTT
TRBD1	TRBV29-1	TRBJ2-1	NA	CSVAETRDRALDEQFF	TGCAGCGTTGCTGAAACCCGGGACAGGGCCTTAGATGAGCAGTTCTTC
TRBD1	TRBV5-5	TRBJ1-4	NA	CASSTGQSNEKLFF	TGTGCCAGCAGCACGGGACAGTCTAATGAAAAACTGTTTTTT
NA	TRBV30	TRBJ2-4	NA	CAWSVGTARLLYF	TGTGCCTGGAGTGTAGGGACCGCCAGACTATTGTACTTC